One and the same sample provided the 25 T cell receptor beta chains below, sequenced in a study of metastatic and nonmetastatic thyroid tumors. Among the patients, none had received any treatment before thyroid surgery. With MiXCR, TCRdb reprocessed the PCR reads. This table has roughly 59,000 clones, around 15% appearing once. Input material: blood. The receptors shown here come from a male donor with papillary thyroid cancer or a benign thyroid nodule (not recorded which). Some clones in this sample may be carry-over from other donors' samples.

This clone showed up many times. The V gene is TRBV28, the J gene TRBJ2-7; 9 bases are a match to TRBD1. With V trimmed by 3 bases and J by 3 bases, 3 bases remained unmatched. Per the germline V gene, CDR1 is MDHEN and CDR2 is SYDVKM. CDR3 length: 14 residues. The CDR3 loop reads CASSLDRGGYEQYV. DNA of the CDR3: TGTGCCAGCAGTTTGGACAGGGGTGGCTACGAGCAGTACGTC.

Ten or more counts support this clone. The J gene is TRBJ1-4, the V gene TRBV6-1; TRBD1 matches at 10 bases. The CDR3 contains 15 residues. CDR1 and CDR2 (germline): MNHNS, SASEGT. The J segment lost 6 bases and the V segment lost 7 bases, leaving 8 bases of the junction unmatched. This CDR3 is CASIQAGTGDEKLFF. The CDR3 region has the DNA TGTGCCAGCATCCAAGCTGGGACAGGGGATGAAAAACTGTTTTTT.

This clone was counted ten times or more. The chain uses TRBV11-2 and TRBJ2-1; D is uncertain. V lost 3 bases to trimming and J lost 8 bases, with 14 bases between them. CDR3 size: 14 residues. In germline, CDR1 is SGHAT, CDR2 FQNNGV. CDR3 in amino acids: CASSLSTQTHEQFF. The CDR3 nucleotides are TGTGCCAGCAGCTTGTCTACCCAGACGCATGAGCAGTTCTTC.

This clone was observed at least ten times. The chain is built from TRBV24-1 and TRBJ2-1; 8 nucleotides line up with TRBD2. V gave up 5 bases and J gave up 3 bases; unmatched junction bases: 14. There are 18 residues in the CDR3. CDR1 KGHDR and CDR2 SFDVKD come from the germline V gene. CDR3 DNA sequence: TGTGCCACCAGTGGCATCAGTGCGGGGGGAACCCTCTACAATGAGCAGTTCTTC. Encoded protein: CATSGISAGGTLYNEQFF.

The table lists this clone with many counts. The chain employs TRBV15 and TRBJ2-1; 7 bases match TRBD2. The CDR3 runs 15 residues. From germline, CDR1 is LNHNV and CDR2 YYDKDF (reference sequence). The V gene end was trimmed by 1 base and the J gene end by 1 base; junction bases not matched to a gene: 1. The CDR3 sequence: CATSRGGGSYNEQFF. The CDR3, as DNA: TGTGCCACCAGCAGAGGGGGGGGGTCCTACAATGAGCAGTTCTTC.

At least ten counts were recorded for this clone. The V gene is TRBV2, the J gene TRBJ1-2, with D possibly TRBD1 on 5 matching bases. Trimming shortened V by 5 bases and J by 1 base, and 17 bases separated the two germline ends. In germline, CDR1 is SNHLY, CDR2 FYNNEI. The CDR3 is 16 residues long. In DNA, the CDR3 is TGTGCCAGCAGTTATGACAGAAATGATAATAACTATGGCTACACCTTC. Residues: CASSYDRNDNNYGYTF.

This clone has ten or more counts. The CDR3 reads CAWKTSANTGELFF. The CDR3 nucleotides read TGTGCCTGGAAGACAAGCGCGAACACCGGGGAGCTGTTTTTT. The chain employs TRBV30 and TRBJ2-2; D is undetermined. Per germline, CDR1 GTSNPN and CDR2 SVGIG (reference sequence). Between the trimmed V and J ends, which lost 4 bases and 0 bases, there was a span of 9 bases. The CDR3 has 14 amino acids.

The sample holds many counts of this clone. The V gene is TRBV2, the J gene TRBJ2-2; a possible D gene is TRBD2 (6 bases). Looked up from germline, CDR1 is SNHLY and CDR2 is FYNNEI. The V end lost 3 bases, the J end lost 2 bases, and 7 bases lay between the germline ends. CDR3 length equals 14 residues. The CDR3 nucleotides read TGTGCCAGCAGTGACGGGACTAACACCGGGGAGCTGTTTTTT. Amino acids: CASSDGTNTGELFF.

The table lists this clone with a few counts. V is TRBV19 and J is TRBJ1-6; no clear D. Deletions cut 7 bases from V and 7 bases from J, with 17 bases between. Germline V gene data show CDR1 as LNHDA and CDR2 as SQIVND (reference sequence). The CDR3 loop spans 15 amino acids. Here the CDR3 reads CASKYPAASNSPLHF. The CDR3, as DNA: TGTGCCAGTAAGTACCCGGCAGCAAGCAATTCACCCCTCCACTTT.

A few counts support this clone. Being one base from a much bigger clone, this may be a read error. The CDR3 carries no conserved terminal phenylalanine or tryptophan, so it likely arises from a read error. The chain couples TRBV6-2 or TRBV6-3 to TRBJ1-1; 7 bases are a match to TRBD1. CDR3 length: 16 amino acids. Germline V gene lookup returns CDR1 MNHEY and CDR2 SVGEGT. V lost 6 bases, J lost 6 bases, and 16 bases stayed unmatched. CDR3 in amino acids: CASRYTSQGVKAEAFL. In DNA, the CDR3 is TGTGCCAGCAGGTATACCTCTCAGGGGGTAAAAGCTGAAGCTTTCCTT.

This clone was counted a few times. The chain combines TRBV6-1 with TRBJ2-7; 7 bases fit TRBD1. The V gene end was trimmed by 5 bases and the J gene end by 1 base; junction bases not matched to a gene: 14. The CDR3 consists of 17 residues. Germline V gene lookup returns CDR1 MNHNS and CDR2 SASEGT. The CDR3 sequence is CASSRLHPGQLSYEQYF. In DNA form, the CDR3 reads TGTGCCAGCAGTCGCCTCCACCCGGGACAGCTTTCCTACGAGCAGTACTTC.

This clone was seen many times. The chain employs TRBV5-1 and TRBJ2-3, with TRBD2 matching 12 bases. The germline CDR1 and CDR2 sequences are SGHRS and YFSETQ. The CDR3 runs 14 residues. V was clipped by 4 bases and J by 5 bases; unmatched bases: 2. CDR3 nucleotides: TGCGCCAGCAGCCCGACTAGCGGGGGAGATACGCAGTATTTT. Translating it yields CASSPTSGGDTQYF.

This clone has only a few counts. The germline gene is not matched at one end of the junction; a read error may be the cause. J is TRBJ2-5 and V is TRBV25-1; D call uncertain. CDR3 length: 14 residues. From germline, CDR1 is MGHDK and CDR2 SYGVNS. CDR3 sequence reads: CASSEMRIQETQYF. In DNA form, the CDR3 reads TGTGCCAGCAGTGAAATGAGAATCCAAGAGACACAGTACTTC.

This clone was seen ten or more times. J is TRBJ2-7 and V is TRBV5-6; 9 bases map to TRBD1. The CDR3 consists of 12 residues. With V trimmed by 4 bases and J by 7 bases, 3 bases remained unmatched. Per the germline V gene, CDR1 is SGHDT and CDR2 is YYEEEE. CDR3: CASSGQGWEQYV. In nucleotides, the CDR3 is TGTGCCAGCAGCGGACAGGGGTGGGAGCAGTACGTC.

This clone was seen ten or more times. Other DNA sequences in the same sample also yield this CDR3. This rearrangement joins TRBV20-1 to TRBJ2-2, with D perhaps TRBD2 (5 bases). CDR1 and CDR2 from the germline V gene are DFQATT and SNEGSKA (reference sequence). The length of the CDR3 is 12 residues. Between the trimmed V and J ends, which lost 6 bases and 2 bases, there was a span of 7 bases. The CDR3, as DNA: TGCAGTGCCCGGGATAACACCGGGGAGCTGTTTTTT. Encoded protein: CSARDNTGELFF.

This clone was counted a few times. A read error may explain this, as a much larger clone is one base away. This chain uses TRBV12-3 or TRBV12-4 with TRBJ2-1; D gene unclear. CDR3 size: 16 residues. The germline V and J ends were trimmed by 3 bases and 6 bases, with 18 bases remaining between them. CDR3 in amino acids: CASSLPDKGFCNEQFF. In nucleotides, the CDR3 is TGTGCCAGCAGTTTGCCCGACAAGGGCTTCTGCAATGAGCAGTTCTTC.

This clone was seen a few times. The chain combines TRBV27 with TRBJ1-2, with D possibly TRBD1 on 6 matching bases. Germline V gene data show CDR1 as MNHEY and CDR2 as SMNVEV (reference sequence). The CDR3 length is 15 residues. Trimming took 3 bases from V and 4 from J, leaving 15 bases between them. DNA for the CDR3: TGTGCCAGCAGTTTGTACGGGTTGGACAGCTATGGCTACACCTTC. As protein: CASSLYGLDSYGYTF.

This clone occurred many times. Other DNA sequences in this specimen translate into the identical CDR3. CDR3 amino acids: CAWSVQGNSPLHF. CDR3 coding DNA: TGTGCCTGGAGTGTACAAGGGAATTCACCCCTCCACTTT. The genes are TRBV30 and TRBJ1-6; D ambiguous. This CDR3 has 13 amino acids. Germline V gene data show CDR1 as GTSNPN and CDR2 as SVGIG (reference sequence). V dropped 0 bases and J dropped 7 bases, with 7 bases sitting between them.

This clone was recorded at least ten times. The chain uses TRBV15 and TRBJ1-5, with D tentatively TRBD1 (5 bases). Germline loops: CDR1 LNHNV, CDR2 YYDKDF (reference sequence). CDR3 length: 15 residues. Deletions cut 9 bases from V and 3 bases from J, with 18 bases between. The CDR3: CATRLGARNNQPQHF. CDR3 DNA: TGTGCCACTAGATTAGGGGCGCGGAACAATCAGCCCCAGCATTTT. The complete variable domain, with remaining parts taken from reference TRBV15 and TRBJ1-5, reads DAMVIQNPRYQVTQFGKPVTLSCSQTLNHNVMYWYQQKSSQAPKLLFHYYDKDFNNEADTPDNFQSRRPNTSFCFLDIRSPGLGDTAMYLCATRLGARNNQPQHFGDGTRLSIL.

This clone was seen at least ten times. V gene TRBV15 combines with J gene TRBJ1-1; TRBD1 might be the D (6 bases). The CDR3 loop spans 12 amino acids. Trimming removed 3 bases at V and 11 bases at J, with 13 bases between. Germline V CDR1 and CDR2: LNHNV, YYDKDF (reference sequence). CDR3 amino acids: CATSRGARYAFF. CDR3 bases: TGTGCCACCAGCAGGGGGGCGAGGTATGCTTTCTTT.

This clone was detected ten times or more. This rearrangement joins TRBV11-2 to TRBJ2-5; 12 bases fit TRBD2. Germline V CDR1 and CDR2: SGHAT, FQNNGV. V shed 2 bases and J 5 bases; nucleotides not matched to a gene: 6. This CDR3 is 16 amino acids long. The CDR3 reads CASSLPRLAGEETQYF. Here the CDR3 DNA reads TGTGCCAGCAGCTTACCACGACTAGCGGGAGAGGAGACCCAGTACTTC.

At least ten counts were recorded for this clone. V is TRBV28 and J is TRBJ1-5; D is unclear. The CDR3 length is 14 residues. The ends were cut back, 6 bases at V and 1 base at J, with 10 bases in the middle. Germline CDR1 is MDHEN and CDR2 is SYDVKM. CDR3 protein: CASSLEESNQPQHF. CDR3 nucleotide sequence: TGTGCCAGCAGCCTCGAAGAGAGCAATCAGCCCCAGCATTTT.

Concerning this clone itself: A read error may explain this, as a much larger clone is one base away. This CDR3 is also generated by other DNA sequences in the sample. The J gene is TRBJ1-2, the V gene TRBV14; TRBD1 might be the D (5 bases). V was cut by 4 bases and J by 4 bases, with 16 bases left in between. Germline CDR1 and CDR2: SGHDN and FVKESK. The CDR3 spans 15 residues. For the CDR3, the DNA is TGTGCCAGCAGCCCTAGTCGCAGGGCTCGCTATGGCTACACCTTC. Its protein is CASSPSRRARYGYTF.

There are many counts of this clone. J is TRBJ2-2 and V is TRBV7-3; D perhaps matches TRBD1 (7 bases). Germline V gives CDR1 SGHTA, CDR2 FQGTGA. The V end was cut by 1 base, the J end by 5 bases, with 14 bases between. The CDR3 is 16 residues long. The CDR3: CASSLMVAGGTGELFF. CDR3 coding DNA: TGTGCCAGCAGCTTAATGGTTGCAGGGGGGACCGGGGAGCTGTTTTTT.

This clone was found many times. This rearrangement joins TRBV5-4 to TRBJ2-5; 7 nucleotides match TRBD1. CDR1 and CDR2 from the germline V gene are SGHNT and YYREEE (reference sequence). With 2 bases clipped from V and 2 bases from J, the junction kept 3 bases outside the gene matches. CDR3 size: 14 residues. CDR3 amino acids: CASSFGTVQETQYF. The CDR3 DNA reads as TGTGCCAGCAGCTTTGGGACAGTTCAAGAGACCCAGTACTTC.